Each of the 32 T cell receptor beta chains below was sequenced from the same sample in a study of T cell responses to AZD1222 COVID-19 vaccine. Data came from immunoSEQ multiplex PCR; TCRdb stores just in-frame clones and leaves some out. The sample lists more than 120,000 clones, roughly nine tenths seen once, with roughly 1.7% in the top ten. Sequences were derived from peripheral blood, sampled 28 days after the second AZD1222 dose. Receptors were obtained from an adult who received the AZD1222 COVID-19 vaccine.

The chain has TRBV7-3 and TRBJ2-3, with a weak D call TRBD2 (6 bases). This CDR3 has 13 amino acids. V lost 2 bases and J lost 4, with 7 bases in between. Germline CDR1 and CDR2: SGHTA and FQGTGA. CDR3 residues: CASSLGGSDTQYF. The CDR3 DNA reads as TGTGCCAGCAGCTTAGGAGGGTCAGATACGCAGTATTTT.

The V gene is TRBV3-1 (or the pseudogene TRBV3-2), the J gene TRBJ2-3; D unclear. CDR3 length: 15 residues. V dropped 2 bases and J dropped 5 bases, with 14 bases sitting between them. From germline, CDR1 is LGHDT and CDR2 YNNKEL (reference sequence). CDR3 nucleotides: TGTGCCAGCAGCCAATTATCGGGCTGGGGAGATACGCAGTATTTT. Translated, it gives CASSQLSGWGDTQYF.

The gene calls are TRBV4-2 and TRBJ1-3; TRBD1 is a possible D gene (5 bases). V dropped 4 bases and J dropped 3 bases, with 10 bases sitting between them. The CDR3 totals 14 residues. CDR1 and CDR2 from the germline V gene are LGHNA and YNFKEQ. The CDR3 loop reads CASSPIGGGNTIYF. DNA for the CDR3: TGTGCCAGCAGCCCCATCGGGGGTGGAAACACCATATATTTT.

The rearrangement links TRBV3-1 (or the pseudogene TRBV3-2) to TRBJ1-2; no definite D call. V was pared by 6 bases and J by 2 bases, with 13 bases between. The CDR3 is made up of 14 amino acids. The germline CDR1 and CDR2 sequences are LGHDT and YNNKEL (reference sequence). CDR3: CASRTAGFNYGYTF. The CDR3 DNA reads TGTGCCAGCAGAACGGCCGGTTTCAACTATGGCTACACCTTC.

This chain links TRBV29-1 with TRBJ1-1; 12 bases line up with TRBD1. The germline CDR1 and CDR2 sequences are SQVTM and ANQGSEA. CDR3 size: 14 residues. J was trimmed by 6 bases and V by 4 bases; bases with no gene match: 6. CDR3 coding DNA: TGCAGCGTTGGAGGGACAGGGGGCTTTGCTGAAGCTTTCTTT. Amino acid sequence: CSVGGTGGFAEAFF.

The V gene is TRBV30, the J gene TRBJ2-1; unclear D gene. V was shortened by 3 bases and J by 4 bases, with 4 bases between the two germline ends. The CDR3 spans 11 residues. Germline lookup yields CDR1 GTSNPN and CDR2 SVGIG (reference sequence). The CDR3 region has the DNA TGTGCCTGGAGAACGTACAATGAGCAGTTCTTC. Its translation is CAWRTYNEQFF.

The V call is TRBV7-2, the J call TRBJ1-1, with a tentative D call TRBD1 (5 bases). Trimming removed 3 bases at V and 5 bases at J, with 16 bases between. The CDR3 is 15 residues long. CDR1 and CDR2 from the germline V gene are SGHTA and FQGNSA. The CDR3 protein is CASSLGAGVGTEAFF. CDR3 bases: TGTGCCAGCAGCTTGGGAGCGGGGGTAGGTACTGAAGCTTTCTTT.

CDR3 nucleotides: TGTGCCAGCAGCTACGGGACAGCGGGGGCCATTTACGAGCAGTACTTC. Translating gives CASSYGTAGAIYEQYF. The J gene is TRBJ2-7, the V gene TRBV7-9, with D tentatively TRBD2 (8 bases). V lost 4 bases, J lost 4 bases, and 20 bases lay in between. The CDR3 covers 16 residues. Germline CDR1 reads SEHNR; CDR2 reads FQNEAQ (reference sequence).

This clone occurred once. This sequence joins TRBV27 and TRBJ2-7, with 9 bases fitting TRBD2. The CDR3 sequence is 16 residues long. CDR1 is MNHEY, CDR2 SMNVEV, per germline (reference sequence). After removal of 2 bases from V and 2 bases from J, the junction contained 7 bases not matched to a gene. The CDR3 DNA is TGTGCCAGCAGTTTAGGGAGGACTAGCGACCCCTACGAGCAGTACTTC. As protein: CASSLGRTSDPYEQYF.

The chain uses TRBV9 and TRBJ2-5, with 7 nucleotides matching TRBD2. With V trimmed by 7 bases and J by 8 bases, 5 bases remained unmatched. Germline loops: CDR1 SGDLS, CDR2 YYNGEE. The CDR3 length is 11 residues. CDR3 region: CASSGGRTQYF. The CDR3 nucleotides read TGTGCCAGCTCTGGCGGGAGAACCCAGTACTTC. Drawing the rest from reference TRBV9 and TRBJ2-5, the complete variable domain is DSGVTQTPKHLITATGQRVTLRCSPRSGDLSVYWYQQSLDQGLQFLIQYYNGEERAKGNILERFSAQQFPDLHSELNLSSLELGDSALYFCASSGGRTQYFGPGTRLLVL.

The chain recombines TRBV5-1 with TRBJ2-3; TRBD2 matches at 10 bases. Germline V CDR1 and CDR2: SGHRS, YFSETQ. The CDR3 runs 15 residues. V lost 5 bases to trimming and J lost 1 base; unmatched junction nucleotides: 4. In DNA, the CDR3 is TGCGCCAGCAGGTTCGGGACTAGCGGCACAGATACGCAGTATTTT. Its protein is CASRFGTSGTDTQYF.

V usage is TRBV5-6 and J usage is TRBJ1-5, with 10 bases that match TRBD1. This CDR3 is built from 15 residues. Per germline, CDR1 SGHDT and CDR2 YYEEEE. Trimming removed 4 bases from V and 5 bases from J; junction bases left unmatched: 6. The CDR3 DNA sequence: TGTGCCAGCAGCATCCGGGACAGGGGTCATCAGCCCCAGCATTTT. It encodes CASSIRDRGHQPQHF. Full variable domain (missing parts from reference TRBV5-6 and TRBJ1-5): DAGVTQSPTHLIKTRGQQVTLRCSPKSGHDTVSWYQQALGQGPQFIFQYYEEEERQRGNFPDRFSGHQFPNYSSELNVNALLLGDSALYLCASSIRDRGHQPQHFGDGTRLSIL.

CDR3 sequence reads: CASKLSPENSPLHF. CDR3 in DNA: TGTGCCAGCAAATTATCCCCGGAAAATTCACCCCTCCACTTT. The rearrangement uses TRBV28 and TRBJ1-6; D gene unclear. The CDR3 covers 14 residues. Trimming pared 7 bases from V and 7 bases from J, leaving 14 bases between. Germline CDR1 and CDR2: MDHEN and SYDVKM.

The rearrangement joins TRBV30 to TRBJ1-1, with 10 bases matching TRBD1. Germline assignment: CDR1 GTSNPN and CDR2 SVGIG (reference sequence). The CDR3 sequence is 14 residues long. This CDR3 is CATTGGPMNTEAFF. Written as DNA, the CDR3 is TGTGCTACGACAGGGGGCCCGATGAACACTGAAGCTTTCTTT.

On this clone itself: Other DNA variants within this sample encode the same CDR3. The chain recombines TRBV4-3 with TRBJ1-6; no clear D. The germline V and J ends were trimmed by 0 bases and 9 bases, with 6 bases remaining between them. Germline CDR1 and CDR2: LGHNA and YSLEER. This CDR3 is built from 13 residues. CDR3 nucleotides: TGCGCCAGCAGCCAAGACCGACGTTCACCCCTCCACTTT. It yields the protein CASSQDRRSPLHF.

The chain is built from TRBV9 and TRBJ1-4; perhaps TRBD1 as D (6 bases). Germline V gives CDR1 SGDLS, CDR2 YYNGEE. Trimming shortened V by 3 bases and J by 4 bases, and 10 bases separated the two germline ends. The CDR3 extends over 14 amino acids. CDR3 nucleotides: TGTGCCAGCAGCGCGGACAGCAGTAATGAAAAACTGTTTTTT. Amino acid sequence: CASSADSSNEKLFF.

The CDR3 DNA reads as TGTGCCAGCAGTTACTCGTTTGAGGGAGACTACGAGCAGTACTTC. It translates to CASSYSFEGDYEQYF. This chain connects TRBV6-5 to TRBJ2-7; the D gene is possibly TRBD2 (5 bases). Per the germline V gene, CDR1 is MNHEY and CDR2 is SVGAGI. V dropped 0 bases and J dropped 3 bases, with 12 bases sitting between them. The CDR3 runs 15 residues.

This clone was observed a few times. The J gene is TRBJ1-5, the V gene TRBV6-2 or TRBV6-3; D not certain. The V gene's germline CDR1 is MNHEY and CDR2 SVGEGT. The V end was cut by 0 bases, the J end by 2 bases, with 8 bases between. The CDR3 extends over 15 amino acids. CDR3 loop: CASSYSTDGNQPQHF. CDR3 DNA: TGTGCCAGCAGTTACTCGACCGACGGCAATCAGCCCCAGCATTTT.

The genes are TRBV18 and TRBJ2-7, with TRBD2 identical over 7 bases. Losses at the gene ends were 0 bases for V and 4 bases for J; bases not matched to a gene: 6. Looked up from germline, CDR1 is KGHSH and CDR2 is LQKENI. The CDR3 length is 15 residues. This CDR3 is CASSPPIAGVYEQYF. The DNA for the CDR3 is TGTGCCAGCTCACCACCGATCGCGGGAGTATACGAGCAGTACTTC.

This sequence joins TRBV7-9 and TRBJ2-7; D remains ambiguous. V lost 6 bases and J 1 base, leaving 10 bases between the germline ends. Germline V gene sequence: CDR1 SEHNR, CDR2 FQNEAQ (reference sequence). The CDR3 covers 13 residues. DNA of the CDR3: TGTGCCAGCAGTCCCACCGTTTCCTACGAGCAGTACTTC. Protein: CASSPTVSYEQYF.

CDR3 sequence reads: CASSEDGSYNEQFF. The CDR3 DNA reads as TGTGCCAGCAGTGAAGACGGTTCCTACAATGAGCAGTTCTTC. The chain uses TRBV2 and TRBJ2-1; no reliable D call. The V end was cut by 1 base, the J end by 1 base, with 5 bases between. Per the germline V gene, CDR1 is SNHLY and CDR2 is FYNNEI. CDR3 length equals 14 residues.

The rearrangement uses TRBV4-3 and TRBJ2-1; 12 bases agree with TRBD2. V gave up 3 bases and J gave up 8 bases; unmatched junction bases: 5. The CDR3 spans 15 residues. Germline assignment: CDR1 LGHNA and CDR2 YSLEER. CDR3 DNA sequence: TGCGCCAGCAGCCAGACTAGCGGGAGTTTGTATGAGCAGTTCTTC. This encodes CASSQTSGSLYEQFF.

This chain joins TRBV19 and TRBJ2-7; weak D call: TRBD1 (6 bases). This CDR3 comprises 13 residues. Germline assignment: CDR1 LNHDA and CDR2 SQIVND (reference sequence). Trimming pared 10 bases from V and 4 bases from J, leaving 17 bases between. The CDR3 bases are TGTGCCACAGCCCGGGACACCCTGTACGAGCAGTACTTC. Its translation is CATARDTLYEQYF.

Turning to this clone: The sample contains more than one DNA sequence encoding this CDR3. V and J are TRBV4-3 and TRBJ1-1, with D perhaps TRBD1 (6 bases). CDR1 is LGHNA and CDR2 is YSLEER in the germline V gene. Between the trimmed V and J ends, which lost 0 bases and 1 base, there was a span of 12 bases. The CDR3 is 16 amino acids. CDR3 residues: CASSQDPQGANTEAFF. In DNA, the CDR3 is TGCGCCAGCAGCCAAGATCCACAGGGAGCGAACACTGAAGCTTTCTTT.

The CDR3 protein is CASSSRLGGTGELFF. CDR3 DNA sequence: TGTGCCAGCAGCTCAAGACTAGGGGGGACCGGGGAGCTGTTTTTT. The genes are TRBV7-9 and TRBJ2-2, with D perhaps being TRBD1 or TRBD2 (6 bases each). The ends were cut back, 4 bases at V and 5 bases at J, with 14 bases in the middle. CDR3 length equals 15 residues. Germline-derived CDR1 and CDR2 are SEHNR and FQNEAQ (reference sequence).

This rearrangement joins TRBV3-1 (or the pseudogene TRBV3-2) to TRBJ2-7, with D perhaps matching TRBD1 or TRBD2 (5 bases each). CDR3 length: 13 amino acids. V was pared by 4 bases and J by 5 bases, with 12 bases between. CDR1 and CDR2 from the germline V gene are LGHDT and YNNKEL (reference sequence). The CDR3 nucleotides read TGTGCCAGCAGCCCCAGGGAGATCCACGAGCAGTACTTC. This sequence encodes CASSPREIHEQYF.

The chain joins TRBV5-6 to TRBJ2-1; 7 bases agree with TRBD1. CDR1 SGHDT and CDR2 YYEEEE come from the germline V gene. CDR3 size: 14 residues. The junction had 7 bases not matched to a gene; V was cut back by 1 base and J by 9 bases. The CDR3 sequence is CASSLSHRGVEQFF. The DNA of the CDR3 is TGTGCCAGCAGCTTGTCCCACAGGGGTGTTGAGCAGTTCTTC.

This clone has only a few counts. The V call is TRBV18, the J call TRBJ2-7; 8 nucleotides agree with TRBD1. Germline trimming cut 10 bases from V and 5 bases from J; bases unmatched to any gene: 10. The CDR3 is 13 amino acids. Germline V gene sequence: CDR1 KGHSH, CDR2 LQKENI. Written as DNA, the CDR3 is TGTGCCACCACCGACAGGGGAGACGACGAGCAGTACTTC. The encoded protein is CATTDRGDDEQYF.

This chain joins TRBV7-8 and TRBJ1-1; D ambiguous. Deletions cut 1 base from V and 7 bases from J, with 10 bases between. Per the germline V gene, CDR1 is SGHVS and CDR2 is FQNEAQ. The CDR3 extends over 13 amino acids. CDR3 in amino acids: CASSLEHQNEAFF. For the CDR3, the DNA is TGTGCCAGCAGCTTAGAGCACCAGAATGAAGCTTTCTTT.

This chain joins TRBV2 and TRBJ2-2; 12 nucleotides line up with TRBD2. This CDR3 is 15 amino acids long. In germline, CDR1 is SNHLY, CDR2 FYNNEI. The J segment lost 7 bases and the V segment lost 6 bases, leaving 6 bases of the junction unmatched. The CDR3 DNA reads as TGTGCCAGCAGGGCCCTAGCGGGAGGGGTCGGGGAGCTGTTTTTT. Its translation: CASRALAGGVGELFF.

The CDR3 DNA sequence: TGTGCCAGCAGCCCGGGACAGGGGGAAAGGGAGCAGTACTTC. It specifies CASSPGQGEREQYF. The V gene is TRBV6-5, the J gene TRBJ2-7, with 11 bases lining up with TRBD1. The CDR3 loop spans 14 amino acids. Germline CDR1 reads MNHEY; CDR2 reads SVGAGI. V dropped 6 bases and J dropped 7; count of bases not matched to a gene: 8.

The chain employs TRBV7-9 and TRBJ2-1, with TRBD2 identical over 7 bases. The germline V gene has CDR1 SEHNR and CDR2 FQNEAQ (reference sequence). Unmatched junction bases numbered 11, after V lost 6 bases and J lost 3 bases. This CDR3 region has 16 residues. The CDR3 DNA sequence: TGTGCCAGCAGAGCCGATAGCGGGCTGAACTACAATGAGCAGTTCTTC. Its protein is CASRADSGLNYNEQFF.